The 6 T cell receptor beta chains reported below all come from one sample, sequenced in a study of T cell repertoires in cytomegalovirus infection. TCRdb called the reads again in MiXCR, with one record for every CDR3 protein. Of about 490,000 distinct CDR3 sequences listed, 11% are singletons. Sequencing was performed on PBMCs. The receptors come from a human donor in good health (CMV status not recorded). Some clones in this sample may be carry-over from other donors' samples.

The chain joins TRBV5-6 to TRBJ2-3; maybe TRBD2 (5 bases). The CDR3 is 16 residues long. Per the germline V gene, CDR1 is SGHDT and CDR2 is YYEEEE. V was trimmed by 0 bases and J by 0 bases, leaving 11 bases between them. CDR3 region: CASSLGPGGSTDTQYF. CDR3 DNA: TGTGCCAGCAGCTTGGGGCCGGGCGGGAGCACAGATACGCAGTATTTT.

The V and J genes are TRBV14 and TRBJ2-1; TRBD2 matches 11 bases. J was trimmed by 2 bases and V by 3 bases; bases with no gene match: 3. The CDR3 is 16 residues long. Germline V gene sequence: CDR1 SGHDN, CDR2 FVKESK. The CDR3 sequence is CASSQLTSGAYNEQFF. In DNA form, the CDR3 reads TGTGCCAGCAGCCAGTTGACTAGCGGGGCCTACAATGAGCAGTTCTTC.

The chain uses TRBV7-2 and TRBJ1-3; D unresolved. The germline CDR1 and CDR2 sequences are SGHTA and FQGNSA. Deletions cut 5 bases from V and 4 bases from J, with 15 bases between. The CDR3 sequence is 15 residues long. The CDR3 DNA reads as TGTGCCAGCAGCCCAGAGGTCTTTTCGGGAAACACCATATATTTT. As protein: CASSPEVFSGNTIYF.

This clonotype came up many times. The rearrangement joins TRBV7-2 to TRBJ1-6; D is ambiguous. Germline CDR1 reads SGHTA; CDR2 reads FQGNSA. V lost 6 bases and J 7 bases, leaving 7 bases between the germline ends. The CDR3 loop spans 12 amino acids. Here the CDR3 reads CASRLSNSPLHF. As DNA, the CDR3 is TGTGCCAGCAGGCTCTCCAATTCACCCCTCCACTTT.

This clonotype turned up a few times. The chain uses TRBV5-4 and TRBJ2-5, with 14 positions matching TRBD2. The germline CDR1 and CDR2 sequences are SGHNT and YYREEE (reference sequence). Unmatched junction bases numbered 6, after V lost 3 bases and J lost 2 bases. The CDR3 has 17 amino acids. CDR3 sequence: CASSSGTSGGLQETQYF. The CDR3 DNA follows: TGTGCCAGCAGCTCCGGGACTAGCGGGGGCCTACAAGAGACCCAGTACTTC.

The rearrangement links TRBV9 to TRBJ2-3, with 11 bases matching TRBD2. The V gene's germline CDR1 is SGDLS and CDR2 YYNGEE. The CDR3 length is 16 residues. With 1 base clipped from V and 3 bases from J, the junction kept 4 bases outside the gene matches. CDR3 sequence: CASSVSASGRTDTQYF. CDR3 bases: TGTGCCAGCAGCGTATCAGCTAGCGGGAGGACAGATACGCAGTATTTT.